The rows below give T cell receptor beta chains drawn from one sample of a study of blood T cell repertoires in COVID-19. Sequencing was performed with immunoSEQ multiplex PCR; in TCRdb, only in-frame clones are kept and a portion is missing. This table has roughly 50,000 clones, over 75% appearing once. Sequenced material: peripheral blood. These receptors were collected from a woman between 55 and 75 years old with acute or convalescent COVID-19. Both conserved end residues are part of each CDR3. Fields, in order: CDR3 length, V gene, clone size, J gene, D gene, CDR3 protein, CDR3 DNA. D genes are given only for firm matches. Expanded clones are given a class, and other clones once, few, many or no size at all.

15	TRBV11-2	NA	TRBJ1-3	NA	CASSLDSWGGSTIYF	TGTGCCAGCAGCTTAGACTCTTGGGGGGGATCCACCATATATTTT
14	TRBV7-3	NA	TRBJ2-1	NA	CASSLLREPNEQFF	TGTGCCAGCAGCTTACTCCGGGAACCCAATGAGCAGTTCTTC
14	TRBV28	NA	TRBJ1-5	NA	CASSLGGNNQPQHF	TGTGCCAGCAGTTTAGGAGGGAACAATCAGCCCCAGCATTTT
13	TRBV5-1	NA	TRBJ1-2	NA	CASSLGQLFGYTF	TGCGCCAGCAGCTTGGGACAGCTTTTTGGCTACACCTTC
14	TRBV5-6	NA	TRBJ1-4	TRBD1	CASRLGQGGEKLFF	TGTGCCAGCAGACTGGGACAGGGAGGAGAAAAACTGTTTTTT
14	TRBV19	NA	TRBJ2-3	TRBD2	CASSWEGTTDTQYF	TGTGCCAGTAGTTGGGAGGGGACCACAGATACGCAGTATTTT
16	TRBV2	few	TRBJ2-2	TRBD2	CASKRLAGGNTGELFF	TGTGCCAGCAAAAGACTAGCGGGAGGGAACACCGGGGAGCTGTTTTTT
14	TRBV7-2	NA	TRBJ1-4	NA	CASSTDSNNEKLFF	TGTGCCAGCAGCACGGACAGTAATAATGAAAAACTGTTTTTT
15	TRBV14	NA	TRBJ1-1	TRBD1	CASSQDGQGGPEAFF	TGTGCCAGCAGCCAAGATGGACAGGGAGGGCCTGAAGCTTTCTTT
14	TRBV30	NA	TRBJ2-2	TRBD2	CACGTSGWTGELFF	TGTGCCTGCGGGACTAGTGGGTGGACCGGGGAGCTGTTTTTT
15	TRBV6-5	NA	TRBJ2-3	NA	CASSWRRGGTDTQYF	TGTGCCAGCAGTTGGCGCAGGGGGGGCACAGATACGCAGTATTTT
16	TRBV13	NA	TRBJ2-7	TRBD2	CASSSPLSGGAGEQYF	TGTGCCAGCAGCTCACCTCTTAGCGGGGGGGCAGGAGAGCAGTACTTC
12	TRBV19	NA	TRBJ2-7	NA	CASSIGPGVQYF	TGTGCCAGTAGTATAGGTCCGGGGGTGCAGTACTTC
15	TRBV5-1	few	TRBJ2-7	TRBD1	CASSSTGTGGSEQYF	TGCGCCAGCAGCTCGACCGGGACAGGGGGCTCCGAGCAGTACTTC
14	TRBV2	few	TRBJ1-2	NA	CASRQQGKGYGYTF	TGTGCCAGCAGGCAACAGGGCAAAGGGTATGGCTACACCTTC
13	TRBV7-9	once	TRBJ2-7	TRBD2	CASSLGPGGEQYF	TGTGCCAGCAGCTTAGGTCCGGGGGGCGAGCAGTACTTC
15	TRBV19	few	TRBJ1-2	TRBD1	CASQTQGQGNYGYTF	TGTGCCAGTCAAACTCAGGGACAGGGTAACTATGGCTACACCTTC
19	TRBV7-8	NA	TRBJ2-1	NA	CASSLAWFGGGRGGNEQFF	TGTGCCAGCAGCTTAGCGTGGTTCGGCGGCGGGAGAGGGGGGAATGAGCAGTTCTTC
13	TRBV7-9	NA	TRBJ2-2	NA	CASSRGSAGELFF	TGTGCCAGCTCAAGGGGTTCTGCCGGGGAGCTGTTTTTT
15	TRBV5-5	NA	TRBJ2-7	TRBD1	CASSLEGQGAYEQYF	TGTGCCAGCAGCTTGGAGGGACAGGGGGCCTACGAGCAGTACTTC
14	TRBV5-6	NA	TRBJ1-1	NA	CASSWDTRNTEAFF	TGTGCCAGCAGCTGGGACACGCGGAACACTGAAGCTTTCTTT
18	TRBV6-1	NA	TRBJ2-4	TRBD2	CASSEAFVAGKAKNIQYF	TGTGCCAGCAGTGAAGCGTTCGTAGCGGGGAAAGCCAAAAACATTCAGTACTTC
17	TRBV5-6	NA	TRBJ2-2	TRBD2	CASSWAARGMNTGELFF	TGTGCCAGCAGCTGGGCCGCGCGGGGGATGAACACCGGGGAGCTGTTTTTT
13	TRBV15	NA	TRBJ1-2	TRBD1	CATSSDRVYGYTF	TGTGCCACCAGCAGTGACAGGGTCTATGGCTACACCTTC
14	TRBV7-9	NA	TRBJ2-5	NA	CASSQSGGQETQYF	TGTGCCAGCAGCCAGTCAGGTGGCCAAGAGACCCAGTACTTC
15	TRBV14	NA	TRBJ1-1	NA	CASSRRGTVNTEAFF	TGTGCCAGCAGCCGCCGGGGGACGGTGAACACTGAAGCTTTCTTT
15	TRBV2	NA	TRBJ1-1	NA	CASSDGRFMNTEAFF	TGTGCCAGCAGTGATGGCAGATTCATGAACACTGAAGCTTTCTTT
12	TRBV5-8	NA	TRBJ2-3	NA	CASSLTVDTQYF	TGTGCCAGCAGCCTCACTGTGGATACGCAGTATTTT
17	TRBV5-6	NA	TRBJ1-4	NA	CASSVEGQGTTNEKLFF	TGTGCCAGCAGCGTCGAAGGGCAGGGAACAACTAATGAAAAACTGTTTTTT
11	TRBV6-5	NA	TRBJ2-7	NA	CARDSSYEQYF	TGTGCCAGGGACAGCTCCTACGAGCAGTACTTC
13	TRBV29-1	few	TRBJ2-4	NA	CSVESGLKNIQYF	TGCAGCGTTGAAAGCGGACTCAAAAACATTCAGTACTTC
15	TRBV3-1/TRBV3-2	NA	TRBJ1-2	TRBD1	CASSQGTQGYYGYTF	TGTGCCAGCAGCCAAGGAACACAGGGGTACTATGGCTACACCTTC
16	TRBV10-3	NA	TRBJ2-7	TRBD1	CAISDPDRVRRNEQYF	TGTGCCATCAGTGACCCAGACAGGGTCAGGAGGAACGAGCAGTACTTC
13	TRBV5-1	NA	TRBJ1-1	TRBD1	CASSFDRVTEAFF	TGCGCCAGCAGCTTTGACAGGGTAACTGAAGCTTTCTTT
14	TRBV7-8	NA	TRBJ2-7	TRBD1	CASSLRTGVAEQYF	TGTGCCAGCAGCTTACGGACAGGGGTGGCCGAGCAGTACTTC
15	TRBV4-3	NA	TRBJ1-2	NA	CASSQDIARIHGYTF	TGCGCCAGCAGCCAAGATATCGCCAGGATACATGGCTACACCTTC
16	TRBV9	NA	TRBJ1-6	NA	CASSVEGGTGNSPLHF	TGTGCCAGCAGCGTAGAGGGAGGGACTGGCAATTCACCCCTCCACTTT